This is a list of T cell receptor beta chains from one sample in a study of blood T cell repertoires in COVID-19. Produced via immunoSEQ multiplex PCR; TCRdb's table is partial and in-frame only. The sample lists some 200,000 clones, about nine tenths occurring once. Material for sequencing was PBMCs or T cells enriched from blood (not recorded which). The source of these receptors is a man aged 30 to 39 in a cohort exposed to, infected with or recovered from COVID-19 (not recorded which). Both conserved end residues are part of each CDR3. Each record gives: clone size, V gene, J gene, CDR3 protein. For some rows the clone size is stated as once, few or many, or as a class when expanded; others skip it.

.	TRBV5-6	TRBJ2-1	CASSLGLAGATYNEQFF
.	TRBV27	TRBJ2-7	CASSLVAGQGVYEQYF
.	TRBV28	TRBJ2-7	CASRRLDSYEQYF
.	TRBV28	TRBJ1-2	CASSPGEGLGAYGYTF
few	TRBV11-3	TRBJ2-7	CASSPKGSPYEQYF
once	TRBV4-1	TRBJ2-3	CASSHPGGVGTQYF
.	TRBV18	TRBJ1-2	CASSPPGSRHNNYGYTF
few	TRBV5-4	TRBJ2-3	CASSLGVAGDKSVTQYF
.	TRBV7-9	TRBJ2-5	CASSPRTGTGEEAQYF
.	TRBV28	TRBJ1-4	CASSPRQAANEKLFF
.	TRBV5-1	TRBJ2-7	CASSLKGESYEQYF
.	TRBV27	TRBJ1-4	CASSSINRGKNEKLFF
once	TRBV28	TRBJ1-2	CASDSGGNGYTF
.	TRBV4-1	TRBJ1-2	CASSQVPQGGGYGYTF
.	TRBV13	TRBJ2-6	CASSFWRGQASSGANVLTF
.	TRBV28	TRBJ2-4	CASRTGGARNIQYF
.	TRBV5-1	TRBJ2-1	CASSYSTGSRIDEQFF
.	TRBV7-9	TRBJ2-3	CASSPPGGRVTDTQYF
.	TRBV16	TRBJ1-1	CASSLLGTGGVTEAFF
once	TRBV9	TRBJ1-4	CASSYAGMQNEKLFF
.	TRBV15	TRBJ1-2	CATSPREGLRGYTF
.	TRBV5-6	TRBJ2-7	CASSPYRLIAYEQYF
few	TRBV10-1	TRBJ2-7	CASSAGTGNEQYF
few	TRBV2	TRBJ2-3	CASTEVGGPSTDTQYF
.	TRBV2	TRBJ1-1	CASSYRPGGTEAFF
.	TRBV2	TRBJ1-5	CASRTTGGAGQPQHF
once	TRBV12-3/TRBV12-4	TRBJ1-1	CASRDFRGEEAFF
.	TRBV18	TRBJ1-4	CASSPSGGWNEKLFF
.	TRBV29-1	TRBJ1-4	CSVFRGSGGAGEKLFF
.	TRBV9	TRBJ2-2	CASSASGANTGELFF
.	TRBV19	TRBJ1-1	CASSIPTGTEAFF
.	TRBV9	TRBJ1-1	CASSPRGGTNTEAFF
.	TRBV10-3	TRBJ2-7	CAISESESANYEQYF
.	TRBV29-1	TRBJ2-5	CSVPGQLQETQYF
.	TRBV3-1/TRBV3-2	TRBJ1-4	CASSQDGTGNEKLFF
.	TRBV29-1	TRBJ1-1	CSAGQGTGYTEAFF
.	TRBV27	TRBJ1-4	CASSSRRSLNEKLFF
once	TRBV28	TRBJ2-1	CASSPPRDSNEQFF
.	TRBV21-1	TRBJ2-6	CASSKGTGGAGANVLTF
.	TRBV19	TRBJ1-4	CATQPRADNEKLFF
.	TRBV4-1	TRBJ2-7	CASSPRGLTNSYEQYF
.	TRBV2	TRBJ2-2	CASSKETGVGELFF
.	TRBV18	TRBJ1-2	CASSPRMTGVPYGYTF
.	TRBV7-3	TRBJ1-5	CASRNRGAGAIFNQPQHF
.	TRBV4-2	TRBJ2-2	CASSFISAGVSGELFF
once	TRBV21-1	TRBJ2-1	CASSKVGLVATRHNEQFF
.	TRBV18	TRBJ2-7	CASSPVRGNYEQYF
.	TRBV24-1	TRBJ2-3	CATSGPGTGLTDTQYF